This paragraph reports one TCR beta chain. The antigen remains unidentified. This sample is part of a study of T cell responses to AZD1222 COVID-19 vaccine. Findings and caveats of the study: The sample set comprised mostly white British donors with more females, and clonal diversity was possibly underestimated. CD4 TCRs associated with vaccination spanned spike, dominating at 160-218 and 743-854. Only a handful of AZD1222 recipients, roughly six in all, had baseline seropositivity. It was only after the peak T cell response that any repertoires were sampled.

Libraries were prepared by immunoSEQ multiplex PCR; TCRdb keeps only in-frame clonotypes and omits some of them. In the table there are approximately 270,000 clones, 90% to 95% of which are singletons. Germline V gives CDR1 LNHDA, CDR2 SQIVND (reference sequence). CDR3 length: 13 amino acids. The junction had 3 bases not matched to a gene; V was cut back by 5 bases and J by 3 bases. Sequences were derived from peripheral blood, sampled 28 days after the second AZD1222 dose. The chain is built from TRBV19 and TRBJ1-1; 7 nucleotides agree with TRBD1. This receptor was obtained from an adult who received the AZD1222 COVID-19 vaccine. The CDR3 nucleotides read TGTGCCAGTAGTCCCGACAGGGACACTGAAGCTTTCTTT. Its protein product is CASSPDRDTEAFF. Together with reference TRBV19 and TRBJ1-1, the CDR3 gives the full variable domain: DGGITQSPKYLFRKEGQNVTLSCEQNLNHDAMYWYRQDPGQGLRLIYYSQIVNDFQKGDIAEGYSVSREKKESFPLTVTSAQKNPTAFYLCASSPDRDTEAFFGQGTRLTVV.